This entry features one T cell receptor (beta chain) sequence. The authors' processing: Amplified reference gene primers provided the basis for estimating nucleated cell counts. The assay was immunoSEQ multiplex PCR, and TCRdb's table has in-frame clones only and misses some. V and J calls and clone size are those listed in that table; D and trimming were worked out from the DNA. Altogether roughly 57,000 clones are present, roughly 90% being singletons, with the ten largest covering about 3%. Germline V CDR1 and CDR2: KGHSH, LQKENI. The V end was cut by 4 bases, the J end by 5 bases, with 33 bases between. The CDR3 consists of 20 residues. The data were obtained in a study of blood T cell repertoires in COVID-19. Study context: There were acute and convalescent COVID-19 samples, and they came from the United States, Italy and Spain. Sources were T cells, B-cell-depleted T cells, or PBMCs; the material itself was cDNA or gDNA.

J is TRBJ2-7 and V is TRBV18, with TRBD2 as a possible D gene (6 bases). The receptor comes from a human donor in a cohort sampled during active COVID-19. The source material was peripheral blood. The CDR3 coding sequence is TGTGCCAGCTCACGTGCTAGCGACCTGTTTGGAGCAACCCTAATCCACGAGCAGTACTTC. It specifies CASSRASDLFGATLIHEQYF.